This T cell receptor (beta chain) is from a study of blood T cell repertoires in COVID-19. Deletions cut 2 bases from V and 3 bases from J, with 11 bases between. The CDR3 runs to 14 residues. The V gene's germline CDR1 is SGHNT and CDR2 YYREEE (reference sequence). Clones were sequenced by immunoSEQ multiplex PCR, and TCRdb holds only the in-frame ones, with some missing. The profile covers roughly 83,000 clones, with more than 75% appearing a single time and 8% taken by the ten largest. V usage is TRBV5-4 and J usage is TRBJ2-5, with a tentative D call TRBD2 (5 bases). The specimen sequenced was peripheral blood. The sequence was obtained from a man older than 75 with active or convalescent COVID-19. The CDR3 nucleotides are TGTGCCAGCAGCTTACTTGCGGGTAAAGAGACCCAGTACTTC. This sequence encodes CASSLLAGKETQYF.